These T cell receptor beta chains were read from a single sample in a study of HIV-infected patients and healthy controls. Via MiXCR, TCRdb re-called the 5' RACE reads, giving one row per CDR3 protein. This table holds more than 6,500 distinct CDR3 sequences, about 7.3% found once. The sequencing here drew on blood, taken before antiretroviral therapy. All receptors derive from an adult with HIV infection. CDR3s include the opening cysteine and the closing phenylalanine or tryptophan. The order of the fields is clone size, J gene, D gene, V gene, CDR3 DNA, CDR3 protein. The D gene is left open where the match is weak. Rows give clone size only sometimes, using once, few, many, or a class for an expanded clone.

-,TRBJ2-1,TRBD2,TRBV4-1,TGCGCCAGCAGCCTTACCGGGACTAGCTTGATCCACCGCTCCTACAATGAGCAGTTCTTC,CASSLTGTSLIHRSYNEQFF
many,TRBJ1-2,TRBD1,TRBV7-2,TGTGCCAGCAGCTTAGGACAGGGGCTGGGCTACACCTTC,CASSLGQGLGYTF
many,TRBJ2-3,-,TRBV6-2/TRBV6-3,TGTGCCAGCAGACAAAGCACAGATACGCAGTATTTT,CASRQSTDTQYF
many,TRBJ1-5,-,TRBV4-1,TGCGCCAGCAGCCAACTCCTTAATCAGCCCCAGCATTTT,CASSQLLNQPQHF
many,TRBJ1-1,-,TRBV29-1,TGCAGCGTTACTACCGGCTCGAACACTGAAGCTTTCTTT,CSVTTGSNTEAFF
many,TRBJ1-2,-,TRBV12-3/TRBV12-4,TGTGCCAGCAGTTTTCCCAGAGGTGGTGCTAACTATGGCTACACCTTC,CASSFPRGGANYGYTF
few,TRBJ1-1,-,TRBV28,TGTGCCACTTACGGGAGCACTGAAGCTTTCTTT,CATYGSTEAFF
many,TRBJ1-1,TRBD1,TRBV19,TGTGCCAGTAGTATCCAGGGGGCGCATACTGAAGCTTTCTTT,CASSIQGAHTEAFF
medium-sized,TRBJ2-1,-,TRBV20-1,TGCAGTGCTAGAGATCTTAGGAGAGGGGCCCTCAATGAGCAGTTCTTC,CSARDLRRGALNEQFF
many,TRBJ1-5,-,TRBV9,TGTGCCAGCAGCGTACAGGGTAATCAGCCCCAGCATTTT,CASSVQGNQPQHF
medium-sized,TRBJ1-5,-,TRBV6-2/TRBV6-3,TGTGCCAGCAGTTACTCGTCAGGTAATCAGCCCCAGCATTTT,CASSYSSGNQPQHF
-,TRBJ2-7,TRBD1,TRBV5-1,TGCGCCAGCACGTTGACAGGGTCCGATTACGAGCAGTACTTC,CASTLTGSDYEQYF
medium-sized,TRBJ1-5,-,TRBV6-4,TGTGCCAGCAGTGACAGCTATAGCAATCAGCCCCAGCATTTT,CASSDSYSNQPQHF
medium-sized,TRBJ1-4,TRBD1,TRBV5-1,TGCGCCAGCAGCCTAGGACAGGGCGGGGAAAAACTGTTTTTT,CASSLGQGGEKLFF
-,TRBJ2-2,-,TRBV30,TGTGCCTGGGGCATAGGGGCCGGGGAGCTGTTTTTT,CAWGIGAGELFF
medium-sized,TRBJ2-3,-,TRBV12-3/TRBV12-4,TGTGCCAGCAGTTTAAAGGATACGCAGTATTTT,CASSLKDTQYF
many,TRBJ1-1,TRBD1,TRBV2,TGTGCCAGTCTCGTCCAGGGGGCGACTGAAGCTTTCTTT,CASLVQGATEAFF
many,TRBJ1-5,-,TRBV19,TGTGCCAGTAGTATAGGCGGAAGGAGGGACTACCAGCCCCAGCATTTT,CASSIGGRRDYQPQHF
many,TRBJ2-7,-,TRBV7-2,TGTGCCAGCAGCTTATATGCCTTGCCCGCCTACGAGCAGTACTTC,CASSLYALPAYEQYF
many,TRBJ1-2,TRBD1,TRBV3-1,TGTGCCAGCAGCCAAGGACAGGGGGGTGGCTACACCTTC,CASSQGQGGGYTF
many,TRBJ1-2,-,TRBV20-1,TGCAGTGCCAGCCCAGGGACTAACTATGGCTACACCTTC,CSASPGTNYGYTF
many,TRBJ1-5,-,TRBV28,TGTGCCAGCAGTTTAAGAGGAAGGAATCAGCCCCAGCATTTT,CASSLRGRNQPQHF
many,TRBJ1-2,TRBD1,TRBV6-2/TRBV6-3,TGTGCCAGCAGTTACCGGGACAGCTATGGCTACACCTTC,CASSYRDSYGYTF
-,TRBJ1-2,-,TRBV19,TGTGCCAGTAAGCTGGGTTTAAACTATGGCTACACCTTC,CASKLGLNYGYTF
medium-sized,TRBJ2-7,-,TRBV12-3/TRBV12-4,TGTGCCAGCAGTTTTTTGGGCCCCCACGAGCAGTACTTC,CASSFLGPHEQYF
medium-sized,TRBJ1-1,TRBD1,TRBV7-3,TGTGCCAGCAGCTTAGGGACAGTCTCGAACACTGAAGCTTTCTTT,CASSLGTVSNTEAFF
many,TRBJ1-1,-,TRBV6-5,TGTGCCAGCAGCGAACCCGCGCGGGGGCAAGCTTTCTTT,CASSEPARGQAFF
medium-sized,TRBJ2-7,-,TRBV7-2,TGTGCCAGCAGCTTACCCCGGGGGATATCCTACGAGCAGTACTTC,CASSLPRGISYEQYF
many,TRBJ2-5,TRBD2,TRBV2,TGTGCCAGCATTAACCAGTGGGGGGGCCAAGAGACCCAGTACTTC,CASINQWGGQETQYF
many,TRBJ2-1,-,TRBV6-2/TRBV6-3,TGTGCCAGCAGTTACTTAGGGGATTTTTTCTACAATGAGCAGTTCTTC,CASSYLGDFFYNEQFF
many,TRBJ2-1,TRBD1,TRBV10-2,TGCGCCAGCACTGGGACAGGATCTAATGAGCAGTTCTTC,CASTGTGSNEQFF
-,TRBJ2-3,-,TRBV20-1,TGCAGTGCTAGATTACGGGCGGATACGCAGTATTTT,CSARLRADTQYF
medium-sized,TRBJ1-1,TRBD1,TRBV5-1,TGCGCCAGCAGAGGCGGGACAGGGAACTCCGTCGCTTTCTTT,CASRGGTGNSVAFF
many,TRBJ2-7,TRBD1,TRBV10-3,TGTGCCATCAGTGGAAACAGGGGCTACGAGCAGTACTTC,CAISGNRGYEQYF
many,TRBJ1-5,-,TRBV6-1,TGTGCCAGCAGTGGGGCCGGCCATCAGCCCCAGCATTTT,CASSGAGHQPQHF
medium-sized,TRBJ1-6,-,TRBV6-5,TGTGCCACCACCCGGGGTGGCTATAATTCACCCCTCCACTTT,CATTRGGYNSPLHF
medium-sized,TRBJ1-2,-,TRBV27,TGTGCCAGCACCAAAGTAGGGCAGGGTAACTATGGCTACACCTTC,CASTKVGQGNYGYTF
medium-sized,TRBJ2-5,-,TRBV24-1,TGTGCCACCAGTGACCCAACTCCGGAGACGGGAGTGTTAGAGACCCAGTACTTC,CATSDPTPETGVLETQYF
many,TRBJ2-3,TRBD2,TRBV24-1,TGTGCCACCAGTGAACCAACACCCGGAGCGGGAGACACAGATACGCAGTATTTT,CATSEPTPGAGDTDTQYF
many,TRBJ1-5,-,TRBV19,TGTGCCAGTAGCTACAAACATAGCAATCAGCCCCAGCATTTT,CASSYKHSNQPQHF
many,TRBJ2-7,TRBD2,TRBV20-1,TGCAGTGCTAGAGATCTAACTAGCGGTTTCTACGAGCAGTACTTC,CSARDLTSGFYEQYF